Following are 28 T cell receptor beta chains from one sample sequenced in a study of blood T cells in healthy people across ages. Primed by a sample-barcoded 5' primer and a J-beta primer mix, a second PCR proceeded for about 6 to 12 cycles. TCRdb used MiXCR to reprocess the 5' RACE reads, holding one entry per CDR3 protein. Here the sample spans 550,000 to 650,000 distinct CDR3 sequences, roughly a quarter being singletons. This sample was also put to use in a study of T cells of mothers and their children.

The source material was blood. The receptors here all came from a boy younger than 10 in good health.

The V and J genes are TRBV27 and TRBJ1-1; D is uncertain. The length of the CDR3 is 13 residues. V was cut by 4 bases and J by 7 bases, with 13 bases left in between. Per germline, CDR1 MNHEY and CDR2 SMNVEV (reference sequence). CDR3 sequence: CASSSRESNEAFF. The DNA of the CDR3 is TGTGCCAGCAGTTCGCGGGAAAGTAATGAAGCTTTCTTT.

The sample holds a few counts of this clonotype. The rearrangement uses TRBV12-3 or TRBV12-4 and TRBJ2-4; possible D gene TRBD1, 5 bases. This CDR3 spans 12 amino acids. Trimming left V 0 bases short and J 14 bases short, with 11 bases between. This CDR3 is CASSLAGGAEYF. The CDR3 region has the DNA TGTGCCAGCAGTTTAGCGGGTGGGGCGGAGTACTTC.

V gene TRBV9 combines with J gene TRBJ2-7; 7 bases line up with TRBD2. The CDR3 is 14 residues long. The V gene's germline CDR1 is SGDLS and CDR2 YYNGEE. The V segment lost 2 bases and the J segment 2 bases; nucleotides outside the gene matches: 4. The CDR3 region has the DNA TGTGCCAGCAGCGTGGGCGGGAGCACCTACGAGCAGTACTTC. As protein: CASSVGGSTYEQYF.

This chain joins TRBV3-1 and TRBJ2-1, with TRBD2 matching over 12 bases. This CDR3 has 15 residues. Germline V CDR1 and CDR2: LGHDT, YNNKEL (reference sequence). V shed 1 base, J shed 5 bases, and the junction held 0 bases outside the gene matches. CDR3 DNA: TGTGCCAGCAGCCAAGGGACTAGCGGGGACAATGAGCAGTTCTTC. Its protein is CASSQGTSGDNEQFF.

This sequence joins TRBV29-1 and TRBJ1-1, with a tentative D call TRBD1 (5 bases). Germline V lookup: CDR1 SQVTM, CDR2 ANQGSEA. CDR3 length equals 13 residues. V gave up 5 bases and J gave up 0 bases, with 10 bases separating them. CDR3 sequence: CSVRQNLNTEAFF. CDR3 bases: TGCAGCGTTCGACAGAATTTGAACACTGAAGCTTTCTTT.

The V call is TRBV20-1, the J call TRBJ1-3, with D possibly being TRBD1 (5 bases). The V end was cut by 3 bases, the J end by 0 bases, with 12 bases between. Germline-derived CDR1 and CDR2 are DFQATT and SNEGSKA (reference sequence). The CDR3 has 15 amino acids. CDR3 sequence (DNA): TGCAGTGCTAGTCCGGGGGGGAGCTCTGGAAACACCATATATTTT. Translated: CSASPGGSSGNTIYF.

J is TRBJ2-7 and V is TRBV7-8; D is undetermined. CDR1 SGHVS and CDR2 FQNEAQ come from the germline V gene. The CDR3 runs to 13 residues. The ends were cut back, 5 bases at V and 4 bases at J, with 12 bases in the middle. CDR3 residues: CASSLNPLYEQYF. The CDR3 DNA is TGTGCCAGCAGCCTCAACCCGCTTTACGAGCAGTACTTC.

About this clonotype: The junction differs from germline at one of its ends, possibly a read error. The V and J genes are TRBV7-2 and TRBJ2-7; the D gene is possibly TRBD2 (5 bases). Germline CDR1 and CDR2: SGHTA and FQGNSA. This CDR3 is built from 16 residues. In DNA form, the CDR3 reads TGTGCCGGCAGCTCCGCCCGGGGTTGGCGGGTCCACGAGCAGTACTTC. Amino acid sequence: CAGSSARGWRVHEQYF.

The rearrangement links TRBV10-3 to TRBJ2-7, with a tentative D call TRBD2 (6 bases). The CDR3 has 15 amino acids. CDR1 is ENHRY and CDR2 is SYGVKD in the germline V gene. V lost 0 bases and J 5 bases, leaving 14 bases between the germline ends. CDR3 DNA: TGTGCCATCAGTGAGTCGGGGCAGGGCGGGAACGAGCAGTACTTC. Translating gives CAISESGQGGNEQYF.

This clonotype was counted only a few times. The chain joins TRBV7-9 to TRBJ1-2, with a weak D call TRBD1 (5 bases). V lost 1 base and J lost 4, with 13 bases in between. There are 15 residues in the CDR3. The germline CDR1 and CDR2 sequences are SEHNR and FQNEAQ (reference sequence). CDR3 nucleotides: TGTGCCAGCAGCTTAGAAGGGGCTCGCGTCTATGGCTACACCTTC. It specifies CASSLEGARVYGYTF.

The chain is built from TRBV9 and TRBJ1-4; 7 bases line up with TRBD1. V dropped 4 bases and J dropped 0; count of bases not matched to a gene: 9. The germline CDR1 and CDR2 sequences are SGDLS and YYNGEE. The CDR3 is made up of 17 amino acids. The CDR3 here is CASSPGTAYSTNEKLFF. In DNA, the CDR3 is TGTGCCAGCAGCCCTGGGACAGCTTACTCAACTAATGAAAAACTGTTTTTT.

The gene calls are TRBV20-1 and TRBJ1-4; D remains unclear. Germline-derived CDR1 and CDR2 are DFQATT and SNEGSKA (reference sequence). The CDR3 runs to 13 residues. V lost 6 bases, J lost 7 bases, and 15 bases lay in between. This chain's CDR3 is CSARPPLAEKLFF. DNA for the CDR3: TGCAGTGCGAGGCCCCCCCTTGCTGAAAAACTGTTTTTT.

As to this clonotype: A junction end diverges from the germline sequence, so it may reflect a read error. The chain carries TRBV14 and TRBJ2-7, with D tentatively TRBD2 (5 bases). Germline V gene data show CDR1 as SGHDN and CDR2 as FVKESK. This CDR3 is 14 amino acids long. DNA for the CDR3: TGTGCCAGCAGCGCCCAACTAGGCTCCCACGAGCAGTACTTC. This sequence encodes CASSAQLGSHEQYF.

This chain links TRBV29-1 with TRBJ2-2; TRBD1 aligns across 7 bases. Germline V gives CDR1 SQVTM, CDR2 ANQGSEA. V gave up 4 bases and J gave up 1 base; unmatched junction bases: 0. The CDR3 runs to 13 residues. In nucleotides, the CDR3 is TGCAGCGTTGGGACAGGGAACACCGGGGAGCTGTTTTTT. Translation: CSVGTGNTGELFF.

The gene calls are TRBV18 and TRBJ2-1, with TRBD2 matching over 10 bases. This CDR3 has 17 residues. The germline V gene has CDR1 KGHSH and CDR2 LQKENI. The junction had 7 bases not matched to a gene; V was cut back by 3 bases and J by 2 bases. The CDR3 DNA follows: TGTGCCAGCTCACCGGTGAGTCTAGCGGGAGCCTACAATGAGCAGTTCTTC. It codes for CASSPVSLAGAYNEQFF.

V usage is TRBV18 and J usage is TRBJ2-7, with 11 bases matching TRBD2. The trim removed 4 bases at V and 0 bases at J, leaving 8 bases unmatched. The V gene's germline CDR1 is KGHSH and CDR2 LQKENI. CDR3 size: 17 residues. Here the CDR3 reads CASSQGLAGYHSYEQYF. CDR3 sequence (DNA): TGTGCCAGCTCACAAGGACTAGCGGGTTATCACTCCTACGAGCAGTACTTC. Drawing the rest from reference TRBV18 and TRBJ2-7, the complete variable domain is NAGVMQNPRHLVRRRGQEARLRCSPMKGHSHVYWYRQLPEEGLKFMVYLQKENIIDESGMPKERFSAEFPKEGPSILRIQQVVRGDSAAYFCASSQGLAGYHSYEQYFGPGTRLTVT.

The rearrangement uses TRBV7-2 and TRBJ2-5; D uncertain. The CDR3 extends over 12 amino acids. V lost 6 bases and J 5 bases, leaving 10 bases between the germline ends. The germline gives CDR1 SGHTA, CDR2 FQGNSA. CDR3 loop: CASSREVETQYF. CDR3 nucleotide sequence: TGTGCCAGCAGTCGCGAGGTCGAGACCCAGTACTTC. The full variable domain, completed using reference TRBV7-2 and TRBJ2-5, is GAGVSQSPSNKVTEKGKDVELRCDPISGHTALYWYRQSLGQGLEFLIYFQGNSAPDKSGLPSDRFSAERTGGSVSTLTIQRTQQEDSAVYLCASSREVETQYFGPGTRLLVL.

There are a few counts of this clonotype. The chain has TRBV7-2 and TRBJ1-5, with D uncertain. The germline V gene encodes CDR1 SGHTA and CDR2 FQGNSA. The CDR3 is 16 residues long. Between the trimmed V and J ends, which lost 4 bases and 3 bases, there was a span of 16 bases. The CDR3 loop is CASSYRAGLLNQPQHF. The CDR3 DNA sequence: TGTGCCAGCAGCTACCGAGCTGGGCTGCTCAATCAGCCCCAGCATTTT.

This clonotype was recorded only once. The V and J genes are TRBV4-3 and TRBJ2-5, with 8 bases fitting TRBD2. TRBJ2-7 explains the end of the DNA better; the J call may be wrong. The CDR3 has 17 residues. Germline values: CDR1 LGHNA, CDR2 YSLEER. The CDR3 DNA follows: TGCGCCAGCAGCCAAGTTCTTTTCGGGAGGGGAAACTACGAGCAGTACTTC. The encoded protein is CASSQVLFGRGNYEQYF.

V usage is TRBV15 and J usage is TRBJ2-1; no clear D. The CDR3 contains 12 residues. V was clipped by 2 bases and J by 6 bases, with 5 bases between them. Germline CDR1 reads LNHNV; CDR2 reads YYDKDF (reference sequence). The DNA of the CDR3 is TGTGCCACCAGCAGACAGTTCAATGAGCAGTTCTTC. It yields the protein CATSRQFNEQFF.

The chain carries TRBV20-1 and TRBJ2-5; D not resolved. The last part of the DNA fits TRBJ2-7 better; the J call may be wrong. This CDR3 contains 12 residues. In germline, CDR1 is DFQATT, CDR2 SNEGSKA (reference sequence). In DNA, the CDR3 is TGCAGTGCCCTGCTCCCCCAGGACGAGCAGTACTTC. Its protein product is CSALLPQDEQYF.

The V gene is TRBV20-1, the J gene TRBJ1-1; 9 bases align to TRBD1. Germline assignment: CDR1 DFQATT and CDR2 SNEGSKA (reference sequence). V lost 3 bases and J lost 1; bases outside the gene matches: 3. The CDR3 is made up of 14 amino acids. In nucleotides, the CDR3 is TGCAGTGCTAGGGGGGGACAGGGGAACACTGAAGCTTTCTTT. As protein: CSARGGQGNTEAFF.

This clonotype was seen a single time. The rearrangement uses TRBV2 and TRBJ2-4; unclear D gene. The V and J ends lost 7 bases and 0 bases respectively, with 7 bases between them. This CDR3 has 13 amino acids. The germline V gene encodes CDR1 SNHLY and CDR2 FYNNEI. CDR3 bases: TGTGCCAGCACTTTGATAGCCAAAAACATTCAGTACTTC. It encodes CASTLIAKNIQYF.

The chain employs TRBV13 and TRBJ2-5, with D perhaps given as TRBD1 or TRBD2 (5 bases each). With 1 base removed from V and 10 bases from J, the gap between germline ends came to 13 bases. The CDR3 sequence is 13 residues long. Germline loops: CDR1 PRHDT, CDR2 FYEKMQ (reference sequence). Here the CDR3 reads CASSLESGGIQYF. CDR3 coding DNA: TGTGCCAGCAGCTTAGAGAGTGGGGGTATCCAGTACTTC.

This clonotype was observed many times. The gene calls are TRBV12-3 or TRBV12-4 and TRBJ2-7; D ambiguous. V was trimmed by 5 bases and J by 3 bases, leaving 2 bases between them. The CDR3 spans 10 residues. As DNA, the CDR3 is TGTGCCAGCAGTAACTACGAGCAGTACTTC. As protein: CASSNYEQYF.

This clonotype was observed a few times. This chain links TRBV4-3 with TRBJ2-5; perhaps TRBD1 as D (6 bases). The last part of the DNA fits TRBJ2-7 better; the J call may be wrong. CDR3 length: 15 amino acids. Germline V CDR1 and CDR2: LGHNA, YSLEER. This CDR3 is CASSQDRTDGYEQYF. The CDR3 DNA reads as TGCGCCAGCAGCCAAGACCGGACAGATGGATACGAGCAGTACTTC.

The chain recombines TRBV9 with TRBJ1-2, with 10 bases aligning to TRBD1. This CDR3 is built from 14 residues. Trimming removed 3 bases from V and 4 bases from J; junction bases left unmatched: 3. Germline loops: CDR1 SGDLS, CDR2 YYNGEE. The CDR3 DNA is TGTGCCAGCAGCGGAGGACAGGGGGGCTATGGCTACACCTTC. Its translation is CASSGGQGGYGYTF.

This clonotype was observed a handful of times. The CDR3 loop reads CASSLFPRTLSDTQYF. The DNA for the CDR3 is TGTGCCAGCAGCTTATTCCCTAGAACCCTCTCAGATACGCAGTATTTT. V usage is TRBV7-2 and J usage is TRBJ2-3; the D is unclear. Germline V gene data show CDR1 as SGHTA and CDR2 as FQGNSA. The V end lost 2 bases, the J end lost 4 bases, and 16 bases lay between the germline ends. The CDR3 is 16 residues long.